This T cell receptor beta chain was identified in a study of radiation and T cells in renal cell carcinoma. V was trimmed by 4 bases and J by 5 bases, leaving 19 bases between them. Germline lookup yields CDR1 MNHNS and CDR2 SASEGT. The length of the CDR3 is 16 residues. Time point specified: blood 4 weeks post-SBRT, at nephrectomy. Treatment of the sample: 15 Gy SBRT to primary tumor, nephrectomy 4 weeks later. Points from the study as a whole: Top tumor clonotypes rose in blood 2 weeks post-radiation, then contracted. Without pretreatment biopsies, baseline tumor clonotype presence was undetermined.

Generated by immunoSEQ multiplex PCR, the TCRdb table keeps only in-frame clones and is missing some. The data show roughly 92,000 clones, with 84% seen just once and approximately 7.8% held by the top ten. This clone was seen only once. Its antigen is undetermined. This TCR was recovered from a man in his 60s with renal cell carcinoma. Sample: blood, taken from a patient whose treatment included radiotherapy and nephrectomy. This chain connects TRBV6-1 to TRBJ2-3; tentative D call: TRBD2 (6 bases). The CDR3 DNA reads TGTGCCAGCAGTGCTAACCTAGCGAGTAACAGAGATACGCAGTATTTT. Protein product: CASSANLASNRDTQYF.